The T cell receptor beta chain under discussion was sequenced for a study of T cell responses to AZD1222 COVID-19 vaccine. TCRdb keeps only in-frame clones here, not all; method: immunoSEQ multiplex PCR. The data show over 85,000 clones, with about 85% seen just once and approximately 5% held by the top ten. V was shortened by 1 base and J by 7 bases, with 10 bases between the two germline ends. The CDR3 has 13 residues. Germline lookup yields CDR1 SGHTA and CDR2 FQGTGA. This receptor was taken from an adult in good health. The genes are TRBV7-3 and TRBJ2-5; the D is unclear. The sequenced sample was peripheral blood, obtained on day 0 of AZD1222 vaccination. CDR3 residues: CASSLNSLGTQYF. CDR3 DNA: TGTGCCAGCAGCTTAAACTCCCTCGGGACCCAGTACTTC.